This T cell receptor beta chain was documented in a study of cytomegalovirus exposure and HLA in healthy donors. V shed 0 bases and J shed 8 bases, with 13 bases lying between them. The CDR3 sequence is 15 residues long. Looked up from germline, CDR1 is MGHRA and CDR2 is YSYEKL. PCR involved 60 Vbeta and 13 Jbeta primers. The protocol was immunoSEQ multiplex PCR, while the TCRdb copy is restricted to in-frame clones and leaves out a portion. The sample consists of roughly 130,000 clones, roughly 77% of them appearing once. The sample comprised PBMCs. The chain recombines TRBV4-1 with TRBJ1-4, with D tentatively TRBD1 (6 bases). The source of this sequence is a woman aged 40 to 50 in good health and CMV-seropositive. CDR3: CASSQEGRGGEKLFF. The CDR3 DNA reads as TGCGCCAGCAGCCAAGAGGGCAGGGGAGGGGAAAAACTGTTTTTT.